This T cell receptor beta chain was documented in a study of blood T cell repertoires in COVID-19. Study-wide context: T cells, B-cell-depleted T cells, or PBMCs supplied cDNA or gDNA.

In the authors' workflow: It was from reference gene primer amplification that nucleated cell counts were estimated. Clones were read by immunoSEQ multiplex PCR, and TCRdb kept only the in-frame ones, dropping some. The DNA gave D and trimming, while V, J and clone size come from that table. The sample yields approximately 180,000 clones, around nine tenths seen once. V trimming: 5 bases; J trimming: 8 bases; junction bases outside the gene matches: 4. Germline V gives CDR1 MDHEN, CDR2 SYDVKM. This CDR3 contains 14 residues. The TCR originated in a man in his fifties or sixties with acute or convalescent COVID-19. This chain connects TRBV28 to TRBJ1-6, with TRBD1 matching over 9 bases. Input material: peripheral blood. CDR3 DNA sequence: TGTGCCAGCAGTATCCGGGACAGGGATTCACCCCTCCACTTT. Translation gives CASSIRDRDSPLHF.